This T cell receptor beta chain was obtained from a study of control samples from healthy donors and cancer patients. Here immunoSEQ multiplex PCR was the method, and the copy in TCRdb shows in-frame clones only, minus some. The table lists tens of thousands of clones, 84% of them singletons. This CDR3 has 17 amino acids. J lost 5 bases, V lost 0 bases, and 9 bases had no gene match. Germline CDR1 is SGHAT and CDR2 is FQNNGV. The chain carries TRBV11-2 and TRBJ2-1; TRBD2 aligns across 8 bases. The sample comprised blood. This TCR derives from a man aged 45-65 years in good health. The CDR3 sequence: CASSLDRLAGSNNEQFF. The CDR3, as DNA: TGTGCCAGCAGCTTAGATCGCCTAGCGGGCTCTAACAATGAGCAGTTCTTC.